These 5 T cell receptor beta chains were all obtained from the same sample, sequenced in a study of OX40 agonist ivuxolimab in advanced cancers. This table comes from immunoSEQ multiplex PCR, and its TCRdb copy is limited to in-frame clones, with some not included. Among some 100,000 clones listed, more than 80% were seen once. The source material was CD4+ or CD8+ T cells sorted from blood, sampled in a trial of the OX40 agonist ivuxolimab. These receptors were obtained from an adult with an advanced solid tumor such as melanoma, head and neck, liver or kidney cancer.

V usage is TRBV19 and J usage is TRBJ1-5, with 11 bases identical to TRBD1. V shed 9 bases and J 5 bases; nucleotides not matched to a gene: 3. Germline values: CDR1 LNHDA, CDR2 SQIVND (reference sequence). The CDR3 loop spans 13 amino acids. Here the CDR3 reads CASRDRGYQPQHF. The DNA of the CDR3 is TGTGCCAGCCGGGACAGGGGGTATCAGCCCCAGCATTTT.

The CDR3: CASRSGSGGNQPQHF. CDR3 DNA sequence: TGTGCCAGCAGGTCAGGGTCGGGCGGCAATCAGCCCCAGCATTTT. The chain uses TRBV6-5 and TRBJ1-5; a possible D gene is TRBD1 (5 bases). CDR3 size: 15 residues. V lost 6 bases, J lost 2 bases, and 14 bases lay in between. Germline V CDR1 and CDR2: MNHEY, SVGAGI.

The rearrangement links TRBV7-2 to TRBJ2-2; D not resolved. This CDR3 is built from 19 residues. V lost 2 bases and J lost 0, with 19 bases in between. Germline V gives CDR1 SGHTA, CDR2 FQGNSA. The CDR3 sequence: CASSLPLTLRFANTGELFF. The CDR3 bases are TGTGCCAGCAGCTTACCTTTGACATTGAGGTTCGCGAACACCGGGGAGCTGTTTTTT. Based on the CDR3 plus reference TRBV7-2 and TRBJ2-2, the full variable domain is GAGVSQSPSNKVTEKGKDVELRCDPISGHTALYWYRQSLGQGLEFLIYFQGNSAPDKSGLPSDRFSAERTGGSVSTLTIQRTQQEDSAVYLCASSLPLTLRFANTGELFFGEGSRLTVL.

This chain links TRBV29-1 with TRBJ2-1; perhaps D is TRBD1 or TRBD2 (5 bases each). Trimming left V 6 bases short and J 5 bases short, with 5 bases between. The CDR3 runs to 10 residues. Germline V gene sequence: CDR1 SQVTM, CDR2 ANQGSEA. The CDR3 DNA sequence: TGCAGCGTGGGACACAATGAGCAGTTCTTC. Amino acids: CSVGHNEQFF.

This sequence joins TRBV28 and TRBJ2-7; D gene uncertain. Trimming left V 1 base short and J 2 bases short, with 9 bases between. The CDR3 extends over 14 amino acids. Germline V CDR1 and CDR2: MDHEN, SYDVKM. The CDR3 is CASSLFLVPYEQYF. CDR3 nucleotides: TGTGCCAGCAGTTTATTTCTGGTACCCTACGAGCAGTACTTC. The whole variable domain, filled in from reference TRBV28 and TRBJ2-7, reads DVKVTQSSRYLVKRTGEKVFLECVQDMDHENMFWYRQDPGLGLRLIYFSYDVKMKEKGDIPEGYSVSREKKERFSLILESASTNQTSMYLCASSLFLVPYEQYFGPGTRLTVT.